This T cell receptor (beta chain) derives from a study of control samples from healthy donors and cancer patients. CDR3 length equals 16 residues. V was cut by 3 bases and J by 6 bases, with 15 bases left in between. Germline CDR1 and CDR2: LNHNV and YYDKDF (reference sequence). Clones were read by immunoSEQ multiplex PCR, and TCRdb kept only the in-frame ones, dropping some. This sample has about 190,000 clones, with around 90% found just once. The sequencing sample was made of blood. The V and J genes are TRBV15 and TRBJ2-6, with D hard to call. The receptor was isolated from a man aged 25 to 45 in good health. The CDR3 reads CATSRPLGLPANVLTF. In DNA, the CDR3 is TGTGCCACCAGCAGGCCCCTGGGGTTACCGGCCAACGTCCTGACTTTC.